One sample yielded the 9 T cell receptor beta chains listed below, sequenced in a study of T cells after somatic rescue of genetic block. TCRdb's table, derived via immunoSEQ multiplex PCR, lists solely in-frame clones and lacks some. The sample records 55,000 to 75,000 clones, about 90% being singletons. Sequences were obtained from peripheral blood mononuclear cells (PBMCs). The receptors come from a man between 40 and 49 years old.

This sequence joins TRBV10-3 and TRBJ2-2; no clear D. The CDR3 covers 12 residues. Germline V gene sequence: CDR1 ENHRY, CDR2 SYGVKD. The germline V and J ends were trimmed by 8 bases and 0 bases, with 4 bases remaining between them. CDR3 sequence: CAIRPNTGELFF. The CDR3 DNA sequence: TGTGCCATCCGCCCGAACACCGGGGAGCTGTTTTTT.

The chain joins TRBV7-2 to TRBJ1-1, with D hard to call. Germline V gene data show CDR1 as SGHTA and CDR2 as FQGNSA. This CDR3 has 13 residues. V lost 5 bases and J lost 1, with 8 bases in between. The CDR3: CASSPLGNTEAFF. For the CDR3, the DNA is TGTGCCAGCAGCCCCCTTGGGAACACTGAAGCTTTCTTT.

This CDR3 is CASTPGAYYQETQYF. CDR3 nucleotides: TGTGCCAGCACCCCGGGAGCTTACTACCAAGAGACCCAGTACTTC. The V and J genes are TRBV7-2 and TRBJ2-5; D might be TRBD2 (6 bases). Trimming stripped 7 bases from V and 0 bases from J, with 15 bases between. The germline V gene has CDR1 SGHTA and CDR2 FQGNSA. The length of the CDR3 is 15 residues.

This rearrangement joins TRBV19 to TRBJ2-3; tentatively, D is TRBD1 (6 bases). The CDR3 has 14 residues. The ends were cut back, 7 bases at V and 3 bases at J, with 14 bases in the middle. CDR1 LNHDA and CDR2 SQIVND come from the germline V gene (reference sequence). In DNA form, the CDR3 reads TGTGCCAGTACCCAGGAGGACAGTACAGATACGCAGTATTTT. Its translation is CASTQEDSTDTQYF.

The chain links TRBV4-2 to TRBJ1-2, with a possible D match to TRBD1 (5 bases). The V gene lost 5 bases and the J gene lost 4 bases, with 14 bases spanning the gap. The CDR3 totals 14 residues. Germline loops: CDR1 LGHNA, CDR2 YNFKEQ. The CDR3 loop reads CASSTQVTAYGYTF. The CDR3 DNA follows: TGTGCCAGCAGCACCCAAGTGACAGCCTATGGCTACACCTTC.

In nucleotides, the CDR3 is TGTGCCAGCAGCTTAGGCCTAGGAGGAGCCCGTCAGCCCCAGCATTTT. Protein sequence: CASSLGLGGARQPQHF. The chain employs TRBV7-2 and TRBJ1-5, with D unclear. The V gene lost 1 base and the J gene lost 6 bases, with 16 bases spanning the gap. Germline V lookup: CDR1 SGHTA, CDR2 FQGNSA. The CDR3 contains 16 residues.

CDR3 protein: CASSDTKDTQYF. DNA of the CDR3: TGTGCCAGCTCAGACACGAAAGATACGCAGTATTTT. The V call is TRBV18, the J call TRBJ2-3; D remains unclear. The CDR3 runs 12 residues. Trimming took off 5 bases at V and 5 bases at J, with 8 bases between the two ends. CDR1 and CDR2 from the germline V gene are KGHSH and LQKENI.

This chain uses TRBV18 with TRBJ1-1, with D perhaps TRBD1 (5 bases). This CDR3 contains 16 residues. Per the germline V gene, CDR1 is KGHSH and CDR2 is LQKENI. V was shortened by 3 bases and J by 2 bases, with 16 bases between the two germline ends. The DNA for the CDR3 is TGTGCCAGCTCACCCGTTGGGTCGGGGGGAAACACTGAAGCTTTCTTT. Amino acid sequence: CASSPVGSGGNTEAFF. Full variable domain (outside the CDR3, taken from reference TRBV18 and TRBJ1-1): NAGVMQNPRHLVRRRGQEARLRCSPMKGHSHVYWYRQLPEEGLKFMVYLQKENIIDESGMPKERFSAEFPKEGPSILRIQQVVRGDSAAYFCASSPVGSGGNTEAFFGQGTRLTVV.

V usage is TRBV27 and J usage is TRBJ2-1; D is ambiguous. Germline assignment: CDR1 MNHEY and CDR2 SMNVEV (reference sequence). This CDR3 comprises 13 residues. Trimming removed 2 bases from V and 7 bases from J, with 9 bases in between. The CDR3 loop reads CASSLLRGNEQFF. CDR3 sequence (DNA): TGTGCCAGCAGTTTACTCCGCGGAAATGAGCAGTTCTTC.